What follows are 19 T cell receptor beta chains derived from one specimen sequenced in a study of CD8 T cells in ankylosing spondylitis. Each CDR3 protein is one row after TCRdb ran MiXCR on the 5' RACE reads. The repertoire holds about 360,000 distinct CDR3 sequences, with about 20% as singletons. Material for sequencing was blood, either unsorted or a sorted T cell fraction (not recorded which). The receptor source for this set is a male donor with ankylosing spondylitis or in good health (not recorded which).

This chain links TRBV13 with TRBJ1-2, with 8 bases fitting TRBD1. The CDR3 covers 18 residues. CDR1 and CDR2 from the germline V gene are PRHDT and FYEKMQ (reference sequence). Trimming cost V 4 bases and J 8 bases; bases outside gene matches: 21. The CDR3 loop is CASSSKSRGQGVMGGYTF. CDR3 DNA sequence: TGTGCCAGCAGCTCCAAAAGCCGCGGACAGGGTGTTATGGGGGGCTACACCTTC.

This chain uses TRBV9 with TRBJ2-5; D perhaps matches TRBD1 (6 bases). With 4 bases removed from V and 0 bases from J, the gap between germline ends came to 13 bases. Germline V lookup: CDR1 SGDLS, CDR2 YYNGEE. The CDR3 runs 15 residues. The CDR3 loop is CASSLSGHDQETQYF. The CDR3 region has the DNA TGTGCCAGCAGCCTCTCGGGACACGACCAAGAGACCCAGTACTTC.

In this sample, this clonotype turned up a few times. The chain has TRBV5-6 and TRBJ2-7; perhaps TRBD2 as D (6 bases). Germline V CDR1 and CDR2: SGHDT, YYEEEE. The CDR3 loop spans 15 amino acids. Trimming pared 0 bases from V and 3 bases from J, leaving 13 bases between. The CDR3 DNA is TGTGCCAGCAGCTTGGCCCGAAGGGGAGGCTACGAGCAGTACTTC. It yields the protein CASSLARRGGYEQYF.

This clonotype turned up a few times. The rearrangement links TRBV12-3 or TRBV12-4 to TRBJ1-5; D call uncertain. The CDR3 sequence is 13 residues long. Trimming stripped 3 bases from V and 7 bases from J, with 10 bases between. The CDR3 DNA follows: TGTGCCAGCAGTTTTAGTAGGGAACAGCCCCAGCATTTT. This translates into CASSFSREQPQHF.

This clonotype was seen more than once but under ten times. CDR3 region: CASSRTDTSTDTQYF. The DNA for the CDR3 is TGCGCCAGCTCCCGGACAGATACTAGCACAGATACGCAGTATTTT. The chain carries TRBV5-1 and TRBJ2-3; a possible D gene is TRBD1 (6 bases). This CDR3 comprises 15 residues. V was pared by 7 bases and J by 0 bases, with 15 bases between. The germline gives CDR1 SGHRS, CDR2 YFSETQ.

V is TRBV5-1 and J is TRBJ2-3; D unresolved. The CDR3 is made up of 14 amino acids. The V gene lost 3 bases and the J gene lost 1 base, with 9 bases spanning the gap. Germline CDR1 is SGHRS and CDR2 is YFSETQ. In DNA, the CDR3 is TGCGCCAGCAGCTCCTACCCCGGCACAGATACGCAGTATTTT. It yields the protein CASSSYPGTDTQYF. Full variable domain (outside the CDR3, taken from reference TRBV5-1 and TRBJ2-3): KAGVTQTPRYLIKTRGQQVTLSCSPISGHRSVSWYQQTPGQGLQFLFEYFSETQRNKGNFPGRFSGRQFSNSRSEMNVSTLELGDSALYLCASSSYPGTDTQYFGPGTRLTVL.

Ten or more counts support this clonotype. This chain connects TRBV12-3 or TRBV12-4 to TRBJ2-2; D remains unclear. This CDR3 is built from 11 residues. The V end was cut by 6 bases, the J end by 5 bases, with 4 bases between. CDR3 sequence: CASRTTGELFF. The DNA of the CDR3 is TGTGCCAGCAGAACTACCGGGGAGCTGTTTTTT.

V and J are TRBV12-3 or TRBV12-4 and TRBJ1-4; TRBD1 might be the D (6 bases). This CDR3 has 13 residues. Trimming took 4 bases from V and 7 from J, leaving 10 bases between them. CDR3 amino acids: CASSSVRGEKLFF. The CDR3 DNA sequence: TGTGCCAGCAGTTCGGTCAGGGGTGAAAAACTGTTTTTT.

A few counts support this clonotype. V gene TRBV3-1 combines with J gene TRBJ2-5, with a weak D call TRBD2 (6 bases). Germline values: CDR1 LGHDT, CDR2 YNNKEL (reference sequence). V lost 4 bases to trimming and J lost 3 bases, with 18 bases between them. The length of the CDR3 is 16 residues. CDR3 nucleotide sequence: TGTGCCAGCAGCCCCCCCCCTAGGAGGGGCGAAGAGACCCAGTACTTC. It is translated as CASSPPPRRGEETQYF.

The sample holds a few counts of this clonotype. The chain employs TRBV20-1 and TRBJ2-3; D gene unclear. V gave up 1 base and J gave up 6 bases, with 5 bases separating them. The CDR3 extends over 11 amino acids. In germline, CDR1 is DFQATT, CDR2 SNEGSKA (reference sequence). The CDR3 DNA is TGCAGTGCTAGAGTTACTGATACGCAGTATTTT. This codes for CSARVTDTQYF.

CDR3 DNA sequence: TGTGCCAGCAGCAACCTCCAGACTAGCGGGGTTACCGTCGGTCAGCAGTTCTTC. Its protein product is CASSNLQTSGVTVGQQFF. The chain has TRBV12-3 or TRBV12-4 and TRBJ2-1; 11 bases are a match to TRBD2. With V trimmed by 6 bases and J by 11 bases, 21 bases remained unmatched. The CDR3 totals 18 residues.

This chain uses TRBV13 with TRBJ1-1; 7 nucleotides match TRBD1. The CDR3 runs to 13 residues. CDR1 is PRHDT and CDR2 is FYEKMQ in the germline V gene (reference sequence). V gave up 1 base and J gave up 7 bases; unmatched junction bases: 3. The CDR3 DNA follows: TGTGCCAGCAGCTTAGAACGGGACAGTGAAGCTTTCTTT. It yields the protein CASSLERDSEAFF. Full variable domain (missing parts from reference TRBV13 and TRBJ1-1): AAGVIQSPRHLIKEKRETATLKCYPIPRHDTVYWYQQGPGQDPQFLISFYEKMQSDKGSIPDRFSAQQFSDYHSELNMSSLELGDSALYFCASSLERDSEAFFGQGTRLTVV.

This clonotype was seen more than once but under ten times. The chain couples TRBV12-3 or TRBV12-4 to TRBJ1-5; no clear D gene. The CDR3 extends over 14 amino acids. V was clipped by 3 bases and J by 5 bases, with 11 bases between them. The CDR3 region is CASSLSESDQPQHF. CDR3 sequence (DNA): TGTGCCAGCAGTTTGTCAGAATCGGATCAGCCCCAGCATTTT.

V and J are TRBV7-9 and TRBJ2-7; 11 positions match TRBD1. CDR1 and CDR2 from the germline V gene are SEHNR and FQNEAQ (reference sequence). The CDR3 has 16 residues. V shed 5 bases, J shed 5 bases, and the junction held 11 bases outside the gene matches. CDR3 region: CASSPPLGQGVNEQYF. The CDR3 region has the DNA TGTGCCAGCAGCCCCCCCCTGGGACAGGGGGTAAACGAGCAGTACTTC. Filled out from reference TRBV7-9 and TRBJ2-7, the complete variable domain reads DTGVSQNPRHKITKRGQNVTFRCDPISEHNRLYWYRQTLGQGPEFLTYFQNEAQLEKSRLLSDRFSAERPKGSFSTLEIQRTEQGDSAMYLCASSPPLGQGVNEQYFGPGTRLTVT.

This chain joins TRBV12-3 or TRBV12-4 and TRBJ2-3, with D unresolved. V was trimmed by 6 bases and J by 1 base, leaving 14 bases between them. The CDR3 has 15 amino acids. CDR3 DNA sequence: TGTGCCAGCAGCCCGACCCCGGCCGGCACAGATACGCAGTATTTT. Translation gives CASSPTPAGTDTQYF.

This sequence joins TRBV27 and TRBJ2-7; 7 bases align to TRBD1. The CDR3 has 13 residues. J was trimmed by 4 bases and V by 8 bases; bases with no gene match: 8. Germline V gene sequence: CDR1 MNHEY, CDR2 SMNVEV (reference sequence). CDR3 DNA: TGTGCCAGCGCGGCCGGGACAGCTTACGAGCAGTACTTC. Translating it yields CASAAGTAYEQYF.

The chain joins TRBV4-1 to TRBJ2-2; 9 nucleotides line up with TRBD2. With 0 bases clipped from V and 3 bases from J, the junction kept 5 bases outside the gene matches. This CDR3 is built from 17 residues. Germline V gene data show CDR1 as MGHRA and CDR2 as YSYEKL. CDR3 DNA sequence: TGCGCCAGCAGCCAAGACGACCTAGCGGGGTACACCGGGGAGCTGTTTTTT. Encoded protein: CASSQDDLAGYTGELFF.

Notes on this clonotype: The junction shows a germline mismatch at one end, possibly a read error. The genes are TRBV4-1 and TRBJ2-1; TRBD1 agrees at 10 bases. CDR1 and CDR2 from the germline V gene are MGHRA and YSYEKL. CDR3 length: 13 residues. Here the CDR3 DNA reads TGCACCAGCCGGGACAGGGGAAGCCAAGAGCAGTTCTTC. This codes for CTSRDRGSQEQFF.

The gene calls are TRBV6-2 or TRBV6-3 and TRBJ2-1; TRBD2 matches 7 bases. This CDR3 has 14 residues. CDR1 and CDR2 from the germline V gene are MNHEY and SVGEGT. The V segment lost 8 bases and the J segment 5 bases; nucleotides outside the gene matches: 9. As DNA, the CDR3 is TGTGCCAGCGATCGGCGGGGGACGCACAATGAGCAGTTCTTC. The encoded protein is CASDRRGTHNEQFF.